This T cell receptor (beta chain) was observed in a study of early T cells in non-severe SARS-CoV-2 infection. Per the germline V gene, CDR1 is ENHRY and CDR2 is SYGVKD. There are 15 residues in the CDR3. Trimming pared 0 bases from V and 1 base from J, leaving 9 bases between. This clonotype was detected only a few times. TCRdb ran MiXCR on the 5' RACE reads and lists one entry per CDR3 protein. The table has approximately 71,000 distinct CDR3 sequences, approximately 12% seen once. This sequence joins TRBV10-3 and TRBJ1-1, with D possibly matching TRBD1 (5 bases). This TCR was sampled from an adult who was a healthcare worker with PCR-confirmed SARS-CoV-2 infection or an uninfected control (not recorded which). The material sequenced was whole blood. The CDR3: CAISESPGANTEAFF. CDR3 nucleotides: TGTGCCATCAGTGAGTCCCCCGGGGCGAACACTGAAGCTTTCTTT.